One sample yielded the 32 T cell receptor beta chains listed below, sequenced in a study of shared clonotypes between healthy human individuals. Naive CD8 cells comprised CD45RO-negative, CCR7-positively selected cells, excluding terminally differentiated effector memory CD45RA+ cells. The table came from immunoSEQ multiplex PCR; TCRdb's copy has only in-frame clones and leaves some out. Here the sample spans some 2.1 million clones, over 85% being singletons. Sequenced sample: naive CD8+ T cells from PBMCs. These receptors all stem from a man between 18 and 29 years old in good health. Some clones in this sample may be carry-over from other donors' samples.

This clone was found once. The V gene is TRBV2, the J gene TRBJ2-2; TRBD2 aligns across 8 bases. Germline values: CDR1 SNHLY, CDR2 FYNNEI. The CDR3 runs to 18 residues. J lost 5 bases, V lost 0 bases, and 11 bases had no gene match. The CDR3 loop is CASSEAKTSVWDTGELFF. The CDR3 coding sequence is TGTGCCAGCAGTGAAGCGAAGACTAGCGTGTGGGATACCGGGGAGCTGTTTTTT.

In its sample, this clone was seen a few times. This chain's CDR3 is CASRSGTGAIEAFF. DNA of the CDR3: TGCGCCAGCAGATCAGGGACAGGGGCAATTGAAGCTTTCTTT. The V gene is TRBV4-1, the J gene TRBJ1-1; TRBD1 matches at 10 bases. Looked up from germline, CDR1 is MGHRA and CDR2 is YSYEKL. J lost 7 bases, V lost 6 bases, and 8 bases had no gene match. CDR3 length: 14 residues.

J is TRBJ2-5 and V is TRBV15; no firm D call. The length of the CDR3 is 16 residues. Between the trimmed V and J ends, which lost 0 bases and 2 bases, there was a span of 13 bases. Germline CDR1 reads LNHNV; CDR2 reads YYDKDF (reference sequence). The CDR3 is CATSRDRTVKQETQYF. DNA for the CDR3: TGTGCCACCAGCAGAGACCGTACAGTAAAACAAGAGACCCAGTACTTC.

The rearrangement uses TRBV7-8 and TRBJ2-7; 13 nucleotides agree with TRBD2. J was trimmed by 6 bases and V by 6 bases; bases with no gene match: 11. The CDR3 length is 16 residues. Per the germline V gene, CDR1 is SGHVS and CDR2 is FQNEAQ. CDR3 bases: TGTGCCAGCAGGCCCTGGGGGACTAGCGGGACCGGCGAGCAGTACTTC. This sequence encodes CASRPWGTSGTGEQYF.

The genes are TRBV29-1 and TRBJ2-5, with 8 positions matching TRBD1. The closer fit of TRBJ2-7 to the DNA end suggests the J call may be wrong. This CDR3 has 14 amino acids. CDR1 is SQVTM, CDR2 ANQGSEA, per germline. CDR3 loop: CSVVTGGNSYEQYF. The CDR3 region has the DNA TGCAGCGTTGTCACAGGGGGGAACTCCTACGAGCAGTACTTC.

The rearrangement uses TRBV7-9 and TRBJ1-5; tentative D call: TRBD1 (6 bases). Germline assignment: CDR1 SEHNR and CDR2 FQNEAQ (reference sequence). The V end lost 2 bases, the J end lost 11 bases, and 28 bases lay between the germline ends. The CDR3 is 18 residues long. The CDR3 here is CASSLRWGAIAPRGSQHF. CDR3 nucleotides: TGTGCCAGCAGCTTAAGGTGGGGGGCGATCGCCCCGAGAGGGTCCCAGCATTTT.

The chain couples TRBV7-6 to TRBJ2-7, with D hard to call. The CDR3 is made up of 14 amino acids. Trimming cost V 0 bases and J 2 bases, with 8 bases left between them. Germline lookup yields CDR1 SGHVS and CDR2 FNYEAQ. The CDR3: CASSLAGKAYEQYF. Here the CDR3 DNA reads TGTGCCAGCAGCTTAGCGGGAAAAGCCTACGAGCAGTACTTC.

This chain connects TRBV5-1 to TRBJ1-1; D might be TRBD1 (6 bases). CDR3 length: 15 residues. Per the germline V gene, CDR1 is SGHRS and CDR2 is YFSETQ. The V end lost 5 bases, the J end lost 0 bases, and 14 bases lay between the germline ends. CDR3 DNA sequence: TGCGCCAGCAGTCCGCTAGGACAGCTGAACACTGAAGCTTTCTTT. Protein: CASSPLGQLNTEAFF.

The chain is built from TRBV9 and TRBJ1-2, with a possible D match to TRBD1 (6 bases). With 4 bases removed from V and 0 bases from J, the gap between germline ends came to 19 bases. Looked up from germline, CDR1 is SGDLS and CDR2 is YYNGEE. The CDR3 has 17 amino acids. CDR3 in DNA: TGTGCCAGCAGCTCCCGGCCCCGGGGGGGGCCTAACTATGGCTACACCTTC. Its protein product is CASSSRPRGGPNYGYTF.

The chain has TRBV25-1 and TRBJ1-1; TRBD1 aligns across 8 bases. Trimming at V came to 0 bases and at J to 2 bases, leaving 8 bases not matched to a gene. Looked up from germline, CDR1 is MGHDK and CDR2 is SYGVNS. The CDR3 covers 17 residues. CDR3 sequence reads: CASSEYGRGPYNTEAFF. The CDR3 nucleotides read TGTGCCAGCAGTGAATACGGCAGGGGGCCCTACAACACTGAAGCTTTCTTT.

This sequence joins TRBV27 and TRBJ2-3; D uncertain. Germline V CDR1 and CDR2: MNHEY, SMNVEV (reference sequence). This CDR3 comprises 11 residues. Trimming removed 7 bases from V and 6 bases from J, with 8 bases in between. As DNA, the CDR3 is TGTGCCAGCACTCATGCGGATACGCAGTATTTT. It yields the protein CASTHADTQYF.

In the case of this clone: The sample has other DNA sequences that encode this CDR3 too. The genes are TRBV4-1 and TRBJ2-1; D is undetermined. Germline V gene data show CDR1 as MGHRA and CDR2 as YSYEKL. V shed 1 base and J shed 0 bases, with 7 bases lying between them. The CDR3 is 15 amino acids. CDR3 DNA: TGCGCCAGCAGCCAAGGCGGCGGCTCCTACAATGAGCAGTTCTTC. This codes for CASSQGGGSYNEQFF.

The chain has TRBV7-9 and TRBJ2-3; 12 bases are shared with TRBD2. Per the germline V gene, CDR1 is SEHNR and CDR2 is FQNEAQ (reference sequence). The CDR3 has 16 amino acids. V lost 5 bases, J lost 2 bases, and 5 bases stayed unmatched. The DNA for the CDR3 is TGTGCCAGCAGCGTGACTAGCGGGAGTAACACAGATACGCAGTATTTT. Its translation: CASSVTSGSNTDTQYF.

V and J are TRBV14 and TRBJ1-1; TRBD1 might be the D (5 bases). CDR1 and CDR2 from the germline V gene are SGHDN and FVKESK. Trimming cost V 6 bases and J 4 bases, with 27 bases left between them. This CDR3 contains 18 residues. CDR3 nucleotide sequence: TGTGCCAGCAGTCATAAGGGACGAGGGAACAAAATTTTCACTGAAGCTTTCTTT. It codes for CASSHKGRGNKIFTEAFF. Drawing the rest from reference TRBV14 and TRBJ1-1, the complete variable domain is EAGVTQFPSHSVIEKGQTVTLRCDPISGHDNLYWYRRVMGKEIKFLLHFVKESKQDESGMPNNRFLAERTGGTYSTLKVQPAELEDSGVYFCASSHKGRGNKIFTEAFFGQGTRLTVV.

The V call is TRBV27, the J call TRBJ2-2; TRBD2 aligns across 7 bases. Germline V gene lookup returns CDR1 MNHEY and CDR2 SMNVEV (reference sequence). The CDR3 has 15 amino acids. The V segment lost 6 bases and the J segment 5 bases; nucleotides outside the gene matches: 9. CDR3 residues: CASRGAGPYTGELFF. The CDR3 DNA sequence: TGTGCCAGCAGGGGAGCGGGGCCGTATACCGGGGAGCTGTTTTTT.

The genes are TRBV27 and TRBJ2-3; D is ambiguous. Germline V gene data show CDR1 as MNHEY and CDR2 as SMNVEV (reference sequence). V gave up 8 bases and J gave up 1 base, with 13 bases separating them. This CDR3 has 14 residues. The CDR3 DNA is TGTGCCAGCCGCTCCGGTTTTGGCACAGATACGCAGTATTTT. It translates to CASRSGFGTDTQYF.

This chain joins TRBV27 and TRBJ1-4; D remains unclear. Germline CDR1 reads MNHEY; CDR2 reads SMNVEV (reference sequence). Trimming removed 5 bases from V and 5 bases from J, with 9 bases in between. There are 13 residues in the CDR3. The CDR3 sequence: CASSGRMNEKLFF. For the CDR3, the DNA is TGTGCCAGCAGTGGACGGATGAATGAAAAACTGTTTTTT.

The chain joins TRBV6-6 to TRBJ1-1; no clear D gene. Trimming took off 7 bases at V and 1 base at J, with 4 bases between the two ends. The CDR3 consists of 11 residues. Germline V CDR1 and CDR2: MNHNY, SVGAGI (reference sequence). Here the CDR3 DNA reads TGTGCCAGCAAAGGGAACACTGAAGCTTTCTTT. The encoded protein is CASKGNTEAFF.

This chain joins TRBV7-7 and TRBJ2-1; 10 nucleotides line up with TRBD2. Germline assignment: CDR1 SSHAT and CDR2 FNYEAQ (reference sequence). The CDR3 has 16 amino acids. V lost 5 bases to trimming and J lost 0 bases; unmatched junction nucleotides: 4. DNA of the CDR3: TGTGCCAGCAGCCCCGCTAGCGGGAGCTCCTACAATGAGCAGTTCTTC. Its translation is CASSPASGSSYNEQFF.

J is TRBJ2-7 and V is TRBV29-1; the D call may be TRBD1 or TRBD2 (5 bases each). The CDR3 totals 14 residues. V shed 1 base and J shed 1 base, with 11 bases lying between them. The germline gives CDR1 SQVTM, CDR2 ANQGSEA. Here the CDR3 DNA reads TGCAGCGTTGAAGGGGGGTCCAATTCCTACGAGCAGTACTTC. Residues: CSVEGGSNSYEQYF.

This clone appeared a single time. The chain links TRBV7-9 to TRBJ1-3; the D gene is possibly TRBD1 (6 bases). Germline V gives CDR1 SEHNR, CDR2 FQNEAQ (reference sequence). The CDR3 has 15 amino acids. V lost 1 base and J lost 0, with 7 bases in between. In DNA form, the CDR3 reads TGTGCCAGCAGCTTAGTGGACAGCTCTGGAAACACCATATATTTT. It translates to CASSLVDSSGNTIYF.

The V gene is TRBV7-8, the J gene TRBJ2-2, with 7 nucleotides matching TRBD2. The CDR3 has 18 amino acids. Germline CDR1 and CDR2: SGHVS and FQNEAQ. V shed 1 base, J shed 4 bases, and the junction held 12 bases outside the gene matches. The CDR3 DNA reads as TGTGCCAGCAGCTTAGACCCAGCGGGAAATAGAATCACCGGGGAGCTGTTTTTT. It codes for CASSLDPAGNRITGELFF.

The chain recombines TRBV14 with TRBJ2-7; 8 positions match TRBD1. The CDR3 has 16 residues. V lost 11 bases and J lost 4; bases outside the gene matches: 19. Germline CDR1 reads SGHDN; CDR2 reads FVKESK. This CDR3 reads CAASQAPRTGRYEQYF. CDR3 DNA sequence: TGTGCCGCCTCACAAGCCCCGAGGACAGGGAGGTACGAGCAGTACTTC.

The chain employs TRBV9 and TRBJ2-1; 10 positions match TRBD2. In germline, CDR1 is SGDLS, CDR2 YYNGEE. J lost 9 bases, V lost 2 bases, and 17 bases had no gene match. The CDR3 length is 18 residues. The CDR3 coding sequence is TGTGCCAGCAGCGTGGGTGGGACAGCGGGAGGGTCTGGAGGTGAGCAGTTCTTC. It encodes CASSVGGTAGGSGGEQFF.

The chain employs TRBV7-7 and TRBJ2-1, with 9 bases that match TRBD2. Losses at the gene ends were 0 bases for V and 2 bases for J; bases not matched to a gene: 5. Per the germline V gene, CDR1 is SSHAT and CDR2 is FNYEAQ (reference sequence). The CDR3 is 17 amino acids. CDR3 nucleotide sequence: TGTGCCAGCAGCTTAGCCTTGGGACTAGCCGCCTACAATGAGCAGTTCTTC. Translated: CASSLALGLAAYNEQFF.

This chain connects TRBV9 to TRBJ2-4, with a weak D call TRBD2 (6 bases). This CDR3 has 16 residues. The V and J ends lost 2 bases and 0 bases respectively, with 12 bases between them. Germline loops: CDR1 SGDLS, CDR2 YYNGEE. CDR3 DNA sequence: TGTGCCAGCAGCGTGGGGGGAGACCTAGCCAAAAACATTCAGTACTTC. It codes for CASSVGGDLAKNIQYF.

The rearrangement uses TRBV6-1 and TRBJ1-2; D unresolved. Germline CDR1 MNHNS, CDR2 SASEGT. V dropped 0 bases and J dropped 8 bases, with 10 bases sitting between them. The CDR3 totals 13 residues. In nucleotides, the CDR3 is TGTGCCAGCAGTGAAGCTAGGGTTGCCGGCTACACCTTC. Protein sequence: CASSEARVAGYTF.

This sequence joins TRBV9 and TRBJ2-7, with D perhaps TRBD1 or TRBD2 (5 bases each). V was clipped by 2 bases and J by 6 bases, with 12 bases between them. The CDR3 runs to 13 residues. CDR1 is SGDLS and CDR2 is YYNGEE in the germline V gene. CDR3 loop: CASSVGRGGEQYF. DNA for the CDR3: TGTGCCAGCAGCGTGGGACGGGGCGGCGAGCAGTACTTC.

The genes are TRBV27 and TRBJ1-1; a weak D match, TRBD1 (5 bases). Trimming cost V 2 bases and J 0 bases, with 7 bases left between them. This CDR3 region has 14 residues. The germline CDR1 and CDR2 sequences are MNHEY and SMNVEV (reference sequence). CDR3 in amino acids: CASSLGTLNTEAFF. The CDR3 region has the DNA TGTGCCAGCAGTTTAGGGACCTTGAACACTGAAGCTTTCTTT.

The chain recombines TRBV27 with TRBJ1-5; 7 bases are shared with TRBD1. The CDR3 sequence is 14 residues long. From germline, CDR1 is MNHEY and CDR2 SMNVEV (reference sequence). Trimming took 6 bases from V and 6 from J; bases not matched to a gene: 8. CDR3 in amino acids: CASRMGGGGQPQHF. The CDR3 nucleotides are TGTGCCAGCAGGATGGGAGGGGGCGGTCAGCCCCAGCATTTT.

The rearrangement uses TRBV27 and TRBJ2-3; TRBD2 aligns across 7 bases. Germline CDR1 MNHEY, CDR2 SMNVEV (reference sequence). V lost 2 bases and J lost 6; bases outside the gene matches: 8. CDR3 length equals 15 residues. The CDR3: CASSLPSGGGDTQYF. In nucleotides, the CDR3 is TGTGCCAGCAGTTTACCGTCGGGAGGAGGGGATACGCAGTATTTT.

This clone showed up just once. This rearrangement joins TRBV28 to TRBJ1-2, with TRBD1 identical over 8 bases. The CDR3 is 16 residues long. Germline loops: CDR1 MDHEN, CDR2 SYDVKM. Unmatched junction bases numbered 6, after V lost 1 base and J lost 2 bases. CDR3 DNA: TGTGCCAGCAGTTTATCCGGGCAGGGGGCAAACTATGGCTACACCTTC. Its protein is CASSLSGQGANYGYTF.